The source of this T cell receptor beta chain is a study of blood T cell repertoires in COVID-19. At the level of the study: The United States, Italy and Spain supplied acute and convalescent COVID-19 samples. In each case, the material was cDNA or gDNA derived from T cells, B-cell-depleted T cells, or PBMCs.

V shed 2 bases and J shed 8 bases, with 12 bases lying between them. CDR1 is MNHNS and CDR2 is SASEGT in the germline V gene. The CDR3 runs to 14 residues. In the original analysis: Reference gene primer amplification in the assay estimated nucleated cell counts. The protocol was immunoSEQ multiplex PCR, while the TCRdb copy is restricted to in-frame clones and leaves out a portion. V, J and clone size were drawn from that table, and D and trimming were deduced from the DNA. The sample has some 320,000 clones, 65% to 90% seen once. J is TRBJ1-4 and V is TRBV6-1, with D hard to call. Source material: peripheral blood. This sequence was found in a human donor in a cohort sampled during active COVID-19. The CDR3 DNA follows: TGTGCCAGCAGTGAACTCCTACGAGGGGAAAAACTGTTTTTT. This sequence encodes CASSELLRGEKLFF.